This T cell receptor (beta chain) was captured by sequencing in a study of Ad26.COV2.S vaccination and SARS-CoV-2 variants. Trimming removed 5 bases at V and 3 bases at J, with 22 bases between. The CDR3 covers 17 residues. Germline V gene data show CDR1 as MNHEY and CDR2 as SMNVEV (reference sequence). Treatment: some 20 received Ad26.COV2.S at low or high dose, single or two shots; about five received placebo; per-sample allocation not given. Vaccine and placebo recipients were sampled on day 63 after the first injection. TCRdb's copy holds only in-frame clones and misses some; the assay was immunoSEQ multiplex PCR. The sample lists 450,000 to 550,000 clones, roughly 89% occurring once.

The chain is built from TRBV27 and TRBJ1-2, with D possibly being TRBD1 (6 bases). Sequenced material: peripheral blood, taken in a trial of Ad26.COV2.S vaccine versus placebo. This TCR was sampled from a person between 18 and 59 years old who received the Ad26.COV2.S COVID-19 vaccine or a placebo. This chain's CDR3 is CASSSWGGGRGDYGYTF. Written as DNA, the CDR3 is TGTGCCAGCAGTAGTTGGGGAGGGGGGCGAGGGGACTATGGCTACACCTTC.